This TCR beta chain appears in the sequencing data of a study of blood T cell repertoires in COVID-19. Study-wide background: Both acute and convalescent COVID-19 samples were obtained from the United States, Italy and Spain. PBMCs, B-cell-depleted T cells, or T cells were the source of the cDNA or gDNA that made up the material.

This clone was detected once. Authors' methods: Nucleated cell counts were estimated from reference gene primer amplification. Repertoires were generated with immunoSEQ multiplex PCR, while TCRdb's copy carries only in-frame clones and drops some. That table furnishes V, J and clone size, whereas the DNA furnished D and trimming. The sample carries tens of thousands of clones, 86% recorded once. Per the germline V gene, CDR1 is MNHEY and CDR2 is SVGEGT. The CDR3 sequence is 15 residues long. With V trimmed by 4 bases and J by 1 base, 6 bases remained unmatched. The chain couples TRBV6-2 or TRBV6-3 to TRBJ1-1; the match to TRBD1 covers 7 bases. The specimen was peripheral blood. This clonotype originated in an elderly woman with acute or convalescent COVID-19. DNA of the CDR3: TGTGCCAGCAGTTTTACTCGGACAGGGAACACTGAAGCTTTCTTT. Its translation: CASSFTRTGNTEAFF.